Detailed here is one T cell receptor (beta chain). The data were taken from a study of cytomegalovirus exposure and HLA in healthy donors. This CDR3 region has 11 residues. Looked up from germline, CDR1 is LGHNT and CDR2 is FRNRAP. V was clipped by 8 bases and J by 14 bases; unmatched bases: 10. PCR amplification relied on 60 Vbeta primers (plus 13 Jbeta primers). Generated by immunoSEQ multiplex PCR, the TCRdb table keeps only in-frame clones and is missing some. The data show more than 85,000 clones, approximately 11% seen once. V gene TRBV12-5 combines with J gene TRBJ2-3; 7 nucleotides align to TRBD2. The TCR was taken from a man aged 40-55 years in good health and CMV-seropositive. The sample comprised PBMCs. In nucleotides, the CDR3 is TGTGCTAGTACCTCCGGGGAGGGGTTGTATTTT. Residues: CASTSGEGLYF.